The clone carrying this T cell receptor (beta chain) appeared once. The CDR3 has 14 amino acids. Per the germline V gene, CDR1 is KGHDR and CDR2 is SFDVKD. With 5 bases clipped from V and 1 base from J, the junction kept 2 bases outside the gene matches. This entry belongs to a study of blood T cell repertoires in COVID-19. Whole-study context: T cells, B-cell-depleted T cells, or PBMCs provided the cDNA or gDNA that served as material.

As processed by the authors: Reference gene primer amplification in the assay estimated nucleated cell counts. TCRdb's copy holds only in-frame clones and misses some; the assay was immunoSEQ multiplex PCR. V, J and clone size were drawn from that table, and D and trimming were deduced from the DNA. This table has some 87,000 clones, around 94% appearing once. This sequence originates from a woman aged 60-75 years with active COVID-19. The specimen was peripheral blood. V is TRBV24-1 and J is TRBJ2-3; 7 bases fit TRBD2. In nucleotides, the CDR3 is TGTGCCACCAGTGTGGGAGGGGGCACAGATACGCAGTATTTT. Translated: CATSVGGGTDTQYF.